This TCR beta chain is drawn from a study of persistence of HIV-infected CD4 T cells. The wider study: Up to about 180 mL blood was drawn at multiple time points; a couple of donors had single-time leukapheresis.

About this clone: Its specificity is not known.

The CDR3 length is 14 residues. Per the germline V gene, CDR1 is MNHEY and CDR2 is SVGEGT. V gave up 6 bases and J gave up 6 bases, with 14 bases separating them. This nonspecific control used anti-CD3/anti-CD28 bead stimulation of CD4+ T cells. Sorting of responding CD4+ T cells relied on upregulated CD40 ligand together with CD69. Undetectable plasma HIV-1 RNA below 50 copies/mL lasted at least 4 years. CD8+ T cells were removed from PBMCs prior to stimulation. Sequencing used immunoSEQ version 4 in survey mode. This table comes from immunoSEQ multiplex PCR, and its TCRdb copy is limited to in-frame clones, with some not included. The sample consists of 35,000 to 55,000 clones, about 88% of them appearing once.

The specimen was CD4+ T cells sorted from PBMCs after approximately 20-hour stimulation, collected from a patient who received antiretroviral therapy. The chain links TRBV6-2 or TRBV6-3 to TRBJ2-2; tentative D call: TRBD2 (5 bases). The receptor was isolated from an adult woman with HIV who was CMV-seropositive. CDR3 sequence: CASSLSLVSGELFF. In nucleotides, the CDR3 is TGTGCCAGCAGCCTATCACTAGTCTCCGGGGAGCTGTTTTTT.